The 9 T cell receptor beta chains presented below share a single source sample, sequenced in a study of CD8+ T cells in alopecia areata. cDNA reverse transcribed from extracted RNA served as the sequencing template. TCRdb keeps only in-frame clones here, not all; method: immunoSEQ multiplex PCR. The sample yields 150,000 to 200,000 clones, less than 70% seen once. Sample treatment: oral pan-JAK inhibitor, 5-10 mg twice daily. Sample: CD4+ T cells sorted from blood, taken at week 24, from a patient treated with tofacitinib. The receptors derive from a human donor with alopecia areata.

This clone appeared a few times. DNA of the CDR3: TGTGCCAGCAGTTACTCACTCGGGGATGAGCAGTTCTTC. Translating it yields CASSYSLGDEQFF. The chain joins TRBV6-6 to TRBJ2-1; weak D call: TRBD2 (5 bases). Germline loops: CDR1 MNHNY, CDR2 SVGAGI (reference sequence). This CDR3 spans 13 amino acids. The ends were cut back, 0 bases at V and 8 bases at J, with 8 bases in the middle.

Note on this clone: Other DNA variants within this sample encode the same CDR3. The CDR3 sequence is CATSRDLAYEQYF. The CDR3 DNA reads TGTGCCACCAGCAGAGATCTGGCCTACGAGCAGTACTTC. The chain is built from TRBV15 and TRBJ2-7; D unresolved. Germline CDR1 is LNHNV and CDR2 is YYDKDF (reference sequence). The CDR3 is made up of 13 amino acids. Trimming cost V 0 bases and J 2 bases, with 5 bases left between them.

This sequence joins TRBV2 and TRBJ1-3; D gene uncertain. The ends were cut back, 2 bases at V and 7 bases at J, with 6 bases in the middle. The CDR3 has 12 amino acids. The germline gives CDR1 SNHLY, CDR2 FYNNEI. The CDR3: CASSERSNTIYF. The CDR3 coding sequence is TGTGCCAGCAGTGAAAGGAGCAACACCATATATTTT.

The chain has TRBV2 and TRBJ2-3; the match to TRBD2 covers 7 bases. The CDR3 is 16 amino acids. Germline-derived CDR1 and CDR2 are SNHLY and FYNNEI. The J segment lost 2 bases and the V segment lost 1 base, leaving 6 bases of the junction unmatched. This CDR3 reads CASSEGRGTNTDTQYF. DNA for the CDR3: TGTGCCAGCAGTGAAGGGCGGGGGACTAACACAGATACGCAGTATTTT.

J is TRBJ1-1 and V is TRBV4-1; D is undetermined. The CDR3 consists of 16 residues. V was trimmed by 0 bases and J by 5 bases, leaving 16 bases between them. The V gene's germline CDR1 is MGHRA and CDR2 YSYEKL. The CDR3 nucleotides are TGCGCCAGCAGCCAAGAGGCAGCGACGGGATGGACTGAAGCTTTCTTT. Translating it yields CASSQEAATGWTEAFF.

This sequence joins TRBV9 and TRBJ1-1, with TRBD1 as a possible D gene (5 bases). Germline-derived CDR1 and CDR2 are SGDLS and YYNGEE. Trimming stripped 3 bases from V and 4 bases from J, with 13 bases between. The CDR3 is 14 amino acids. The CDR3 DNA sequence: TGTGCCAGCAGCGAACAGGTGGGGAGCACTGAAGCTTTCTTT. Translating gives CASSEQVGSTEAFF. The full variable domain, with the rest looked up from reference TRBV9 and TRBJ1-1, is DSGVTQTPKHLITATGQRVTLRCSPRSGDLSVYWYQQSLDQGLQFLIQYYNGEERAKGNILERFSAQQFPDLHSELNLSSLELGDSALYFCASSEQVGSTEAFFGQGTRLTVV.

The rearrangement joins TRBV6-5 to TRBJ1-2; 7 positions agree with TRBD1. Germline-derived CDR1 and CDR2 are MNHEY and SVGAGI. The J segment lost 7 bases and the V segment lost 7 bases, leaving 12 bases of the junction unmatched. The CDR3 spans 14 residues. CDR3 residues: CASTRQGGDSGYTF. The CDR3, as DNA: TGTGCCAGCACCAGACAGGGAGGGGATTCTGGCTACACCTTC.

J is TRBJ2-7 and V is TRBV5-6, with 12 nucleotides matching TRBD2. The CDR3 extends over 17 amino acids. J gave up 0 bases and V 4 bases, and 8 bases lay outside the gene matches. In germline, CDR1 is SGHDT, CDR2 YYEEEE. CDR3 nucleotides: TGTGCCAGCAGCCCGGTCAGGACTAGCGGGGCCTCCTACGAGCAGTACTTC. It yields the protein CASSPVRTSGASYEQYF.

The chain combines TRBV2 with TRBJ1-3; possible D gene TRBD1, 5 bases. Germline values: CDR1 SNHLY, CDR2 FYNNEI. V lost 7 bases and J 1 base, leaving 23 bases between the germline ends. The CDR3 extends over 18 amino acids. CDR3 amino acids: CASNGWGAGGLSGNTIYF. Written as DNA, the CDR3 is TGTGCCAGCAACGGTTGGGGAGCGGGGGGGTTGTCTGGAAACACCATATATTTT.